This TCR beta chain is from a study of T cell responses to AZD1222 COVID-19 vaccine. The CDR3 runs 16 residues. Germline-derived CDR1 and CDR2 are SGHDT and YYEEEE. V was cut by 7 bases and J by 4 bases, with 18 bases left in between. This table comes from immunoSEQ multiplex PCR, and its TCRdb copy is limited to in-frame clones, with some not included. The sample consists of 120,000 to 150,000 clones, 80% to 95% of them appearing once. Sequenced here: peripheral blood, sampled on day 0 of MenACWY control vaccination. This clonotype was obtained from an adult in good health. V usage is TRBV5-6 and J usage is TRBJ1-6, with a tentative D call TRBD1 (5 bases). The chain's CDR3 is CASSRAGLGYNSPLHF. CDR3 bases: TGTGCCAGCTCACGGGCGGGACTGGGGTATAATTCACCCCTCCACTTT.